A selection of T cell receptor beta chains follows, all from one sample in a study of T cell repertoires in cytomegalovirus infection. These receptors' targets are unknown. TCRdb passed the reads through MiXCR, listing each CDR3 protein once. The sample contains approximately 470,000 distinct CDR3 sequences, approximately 40% of which appear only once. Specimen: cultured PBMCs, collected from culture after CMV antigen stimulation. These receptors all come from a human donor in good health (CMV status not recorded). Some clones in this sample may be carry-over from other donors' samples. CDR3s include the opening cysteine and the closing phenylalanine or tryptophan. Each record gives: V gene, clone size, D gene, J gene, CDR3 DNA, CDR3 protein. D genes are given only for firm matches. Clone size, where shown, is once, few, many, or a class for clones that have expanded.

v_gene: TRBV5-4; abundance: -; d_gene: TRBD1; j_gene: TRBJ2-1; CDR3nt: TGTGCCAGCAGCCCCGGGGACAGCATAAACAATGAGCAGTTCTTC; CDR3aa: CASSPGDSINNEQFF
v_gene: TRBV12-5; abundance: few; d_gene: -; j_gene: TRBJ2-2; CDR3nt: TGTGCTAGTGGTTCCCCCCAGGGGAGGTCGGGCACCGGGGAGCTGTTTTTT; CDR3aa: CASGSPQGRSGTGELFF
v_gene: TRBV7-2; abundance: few; d_gene: TRBD1; j_gene: TRBJ1-1; CDR3nt: TGTGCCAGCAGCCAGGGGACAGGGTATTTGGACACTGAAGCTTTCTTT; CDR3aa: CASSQGTGYLDTEAFF
v_gene: TRBV10-2; abundance: few; d_gene: TRBD2; j_gene: TRBJ2-6; CDR3nt: TGCGCCAGCACCTCGGGACTAGCGGGAGAATATGCTGGGGCCAACGTCCTGACTTTC; CDR3aa: CASTSGLAGEYAGANVLTF
v_gene: TRBV7-9; abundance: -; d_gene: TRBD1; j_gene: TRBJ1-5; CDR3nt: TGTGCCAGCGGGACAGTAAATCAGCCCCAGCATTTT; CDR3aa: CASGTVNQPQHF
v_gene: TRBV12-3/TRBV12-4; abundance: -; d_gene: -; j_gene: TRBJ2-5; CDR3nt: TGTGCCAGCAGTTTCGGGGTTACAGAGACCCAGTACTTC; CDR3aa: CASSFGVTETQYF
v_gene: TRBV2; abundance: few; d_gene: -; j_gene: TRBJ1-3; CDR3nt: TGTGCCAGCAGTGAATCAGATGTATCTGGAAACACCATATATTTT; CDR3aa: CASSESDVSGNTIYF
v_gene: TRBV20-1; abundance: -; d_gene: -; j_gene: TRBJ1-5; CDR3nt: TGCAGTGCTAGCTATTCTTTTCGGGGGGGACAGCCCCAGCATTTT; CDR3aa: CSASYSFRGGQPQHF
v_gene: TRBV12-5; abundance: -; d_gene: TRBD2; j_gene: TRBJ2-1; CDR3nt: TGTGCTAGTGGTTTGCCCCCCGGGACTAGCGGGAGAGGCTATGAGCAGTTCTTC; CDR3aa: CASGLPPGTSGRGYEQFF
v_gene: TRBV28; abundance: many; d_gene: -; j_gene: TRBJ2-1; CDR3nt: TGTGCCAGCAGTTTAGGAGGGGGTGATGAGCAGTTCTTC; CDR3aa: CASSLGGGDEQFF
v_gene: TRBV7-2; abundance: few; d_gene: TRBD2; j_gene: TRBJ2-3; CDR3nt: TGTGCCAGCAGCTTTGCTAGCGGGGCGGGAGATACGCAGTATTTT; CDR3aa: CASSFASGAGDTQYF
v_gene: TRBV7-6; abundance: -; d_gene: -; j_gene: TRBJ2-7; CDR3nt: TGTGCCAGCAGCTTAGGTGGGGACCCGGGCGAGCAGTACTTC; CDR3aa: CASSLGGDPGEQYF
v_gene: TRBV12-3/TRBV12-4; abundance: few; d_gene: -; j_gene: TRBJ2-7; CDR3nt: TGTGCCAGCAGTTACCCCGGAGGGGGCTACGAGCAGTACTTC; CDR3aa: CASSYPGGGYEQYF
v_gene: TRBV20-1; abundance: -; d_gene: -; j_gene: TRBJ1-1; CDR3nt: TGCAGTGCTAGAGATGGGGGGACCACTGAAGCTTTCTTT; CDR3aa: CSARDGGTTEAFF
v_gene: TRBV20-1; abundance: -; d_gene: TRBD2; j_gene: TRBJ2-2; CDR3nt: TGCAGTGCTAGCTCGGGACTAGTAAACGCCGGGGAGCTGTTTTTT; CDR3aa: CSASSGLVNAGELFF
v_gene: TRBV7-9; abundance: few; d_gene: TRBD2; j_gene: TRBJ2-1; CDR3nt: TGTGCCAGCAGCTCCACTAGCGGGAGACGTTCAGAGAATGAGCAGTTCTTC; CDR3aa: CASSSTSGRRSENEQFF
v_gene: TRBV7-2; abundance: few; d_gene: TRBD2; j_gene: TRBJ2-5; CDR3nt: TGTGCCAGCAGCATGAGGACTAGCGGGGTAGAGACCCAGTACTTC; CDR3aa: CASSMRTSGVETQYF
v_gene: TRBV7-6; abundance: few; d_gene: TRBD2; j_gene: TRBJ2-1; CDR3nt: TGTGCCAGCACCCGGGAGGGTCGCAATGAGCAGTTCTTC; CDR3aa: CASTREGRNEQFF
v_gene: TRBV7-2; abundance: many; d_gene: TRBD2; j_gene: TRBJ2-1; CDR3nt: TGTGCCAGCAGTCCGCGCCTAGCGGGAGGGCCAGGCAATGAGCAGTTCTTC; CDR3aa: CASSPRLAGGPGNEQFF
v_gene: TRBV7-8; abundance: few; d_gene: -; j_gene: TRBJ2-1; CDR3nt: TGTGCCAGCAGCCCCCAACGAGCGGGCAGGACCATATCCTACAATGAGCAGTTCTTC; CDR3aa: CASSPQRAGRTISYNEQFF
v_gene: TRBV28; abundance: many; d_gene: TRBD1; j_gene: TRBJ1-2; CDR3nt: TGTGCCAGCAGTTCAAACCGGGACAGCGAGTTAGCTAACTATGGCTACACCTTC; CDR3aa: CASSSNRDSELANYGYTF
v_gene: TRBV2; abundance: once; d_gene: -; j_gene: TRBJ1-5; CDR3nt: TGTGCCAGTATGGGACGGCTAGAAGTGAAGCCCCAGCATTTT; CDR3aa: CASMGRLEVKPQHF
v_gene: TRBV20-1; abundance: -; d_gene: TRBD2; j_gene: TRBJ2-3; CDR3nt: TGCAGTGCTAGGGGGCGGGGGGGCCCGTCAGATACGCAGTATTTT; CDR3aa: CSARGRGGPSDTQYF
v_gene: TRBV7-9; abundance: few; d_gene: TRBD1; j_gene: TRBJ2-2; CDR3nt: TGTGCCAGCAGCCCCCGGACAGGGTTCTGGGAGCTGTTTTTT; CDR3aa: CASSPRTGFWELFF
v_gene: TRBV19; abundance: once; d_gene: TRBD1; j_gene: TRBJ2-2; CDR3nt: TGTGCCAGTAGCCCCCGGGACAGGGGTGCCGGGGAGCTGTTTTTT; CDR3aa: CASSPRDRGAGELFF
v_gene: TRBV4-1; abundance: -; d_gene: -; j_gene: TRBJ1-2; CDR3nt: TGCGCCAGCAGCCAGGGGCCAACAAGCCTCTATGGCTACACCTTC; CDR3aa: CASSQGPTSLYGYTF
v_gene: TRBV7-4; abundance: few; d_gene: TRBD2; j_gene: TRBJ2-5; CDR3nt: TGTGCCAGCAGCCCCAGTCGGGGGGGGGAGACCCAGTACTTC; CDR3aa: CASSPSRGGETQYF
v_gene: TRBV12-3/TRBV12-4; abundance: -; d_gene: -; j_gene: TRBJ1-4; CDR3nt: TGTGCCAGCAGTTCTACGGGCGCAACTAATGAAAAACTGTTTTTT; CDR3aa: CASSSTGATNEKLFF
v_gene: TRBV11-2; abundance: -; d_gene: -; j_gene: TRBJ2-3; CDR3nt: TGTGCCAGCAGCTTAGCATCTCATACAACTCAGTATTTT; CDR3aa: CASSLASHTTQYF
v_gene: TRBV12-3/TRBV12-4; abundance: -; d_gene: -; j_gene: TRBJ1-5; CDR3nt: TGTGCCAGCAGTTCCCTAGGTCTGCGGGGTCGCAATCAGCCCCAGCATTTT; CDR3aa: CASSSLGLRGRNQPQHF
v_gene: TRBV7-2; abundance: few; d_gene: -; j_gene: TRBJ2-3; CDR3nt: TGTGCCAGCAGCTTAGTGGCTAGCCGCACAGATACGCAGTATTTT; CDR3aa: CASSLVASRTDTQYF
v_gene: TRBV18; abundance: -; d_gene: TRBD1; j_gene: TRBJ2-1; CDR3nt: TGTGCCAGCTCACCAGGGACAGGGGGCCGCGATGAGCAGTTCTTC; CDR3aa: CASSPGTGGRDEQFF
v_gene: TRBV6-5; abundance: -; d_gene: -; j_gene: TRBJ2-7; CDR3nt: TGTGCCAGCAGTCGCGGGACTGCCAGCTACGAGCAGTACTTC; CDR3aa: CASSRGTASYEQYF
v_gene: TRBV6-1; abundance: -; d_gene: -; j_gene: TRBJ1-2; CDR3nt: TGTGCCAGCAGTGAAATCAAGGCGGGAATCAACGGCTACACCTTC; CDR3aa: CASSEIKAGINGYTF
v_gene: TRBV7-9; abundance: -; d_gene: -; j_gene: TRBJ2-3; CDR3nt: TGTGCCAGCAGTCGACAGGAGAGCCTCACAGATACGCAGTATTTT; CDR3aa: CASSRQESLTDTQYF
v_gene: TRBV9; abundance: -; d_gene: -; j_gene: TRBJ1-1; CDR3nt: TGTGCCAGCAGCGTAGTTGGGGACAAAATGTACGCTTTCTTT; CDR3aa: CASSVVGDKMYAFF